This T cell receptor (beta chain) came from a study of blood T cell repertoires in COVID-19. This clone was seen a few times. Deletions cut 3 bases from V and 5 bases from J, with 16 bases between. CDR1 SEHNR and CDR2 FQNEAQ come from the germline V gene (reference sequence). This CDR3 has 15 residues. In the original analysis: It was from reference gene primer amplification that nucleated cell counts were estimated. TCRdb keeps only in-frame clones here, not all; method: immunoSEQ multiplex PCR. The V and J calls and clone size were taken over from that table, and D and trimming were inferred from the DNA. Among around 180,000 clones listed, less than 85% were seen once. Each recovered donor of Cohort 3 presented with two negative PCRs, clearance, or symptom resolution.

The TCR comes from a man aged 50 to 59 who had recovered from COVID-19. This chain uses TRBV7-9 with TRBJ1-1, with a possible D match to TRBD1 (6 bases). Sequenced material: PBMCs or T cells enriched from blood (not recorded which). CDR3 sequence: CASSLGQGIETEAFF. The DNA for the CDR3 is TGTGCCAGCAGCTTGGGGCAGGGGATTGAAACTGAAGCTTTCTTT. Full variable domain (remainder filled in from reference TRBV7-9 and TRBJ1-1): DTGVSQNPRHKITKRGQNVTFRCDPISEHNRLYWYRQTLGQGPEFLTYFQNEAQLEKSRLLSDRFSAERPKGSFSTLEIQRTEQGDSAMYLCASSLGQGIETEAFFGQGTRLTVV.